This entry concerns a single T cell receptor (beta chain). The antigen is undetermined. This may come from a read error, since a much larger clone is one base off. These data belong to a study of T cells in Graves' hyperthyroidism and ophthalmopathy. Study-wide findings and caveats: Most thyroid clonotypes expanded above 0.001 were also detected in blood.

V gave up 4 bases and J gave up 6 bases; unmatched junction bases: 10. The length of the CDR3 is 14 residues. From germline, CDR1 is DFQATT and CDR2 SNEGSKA (reference sequence). Authors of the study amplified TCR beta CDR3 regions from RNA transcripts. With the HTBI primer set, the TCR CDR3 went through a first round of RT-PCR. TCRdb called the multiplex PCR reads again in MiXCR, with one record for every CDR3 protein. Seen here are about 300,000 distinct CDR3 sequences, 16% observed once, and the top ten hold approximately 31%. Patients aged 18 to 65 with hyperthyroidism were newly diagnosed, with duration under 2 months. Pregnant or lactating patients were excluded, as were those with uncontrolled infection or other autoimmune disease.

The TCR sequence derives from a man aged 25-40 years with Graves' hyperthyroidism. Source material: blood. The chain is built from TRBV20-1 and TRBJ2-7; 9 bases fit TRBD2. CDR3 sequence: CSAIPRAGGPEQYF. The CDR3 DNA reads TGCAGTGCTATCCCACGAGCGGGGGGCCCCGAGCAGTACTTC.